The rows below give T cell receptor beta chains drawn from one sample of a study of blood T cells in healthy people across ages. TCRdb reprocessed the 5' RACE reads via MiXCR and lists one record per CDR3 protein. The data contain about 1,800,000 distinct CDR3 sequences, roughly 27% of them seen just once; the ten biggest clones take up over 7%. What was sequenced was blood. The receptors derive from a woman in her 30s in good health. CDR3s include the opening cysteine and the closing phenylalanine or tryptophan. A D gene is named only where the DNA matches it firmly. Rows give clone size only sometimes, using once, few, many, or a class for an expanded clone.

j_call | d_call | clone_size | v_call | cdr3_nt | cdr3_aa
TRBJ2-5 | TRBD2 | . | TRBV24-1 | TGTGCCACCAGCACTAGCGTTGTGGAGACCCAGTACTTC | CATSTSVVETQYF
TRBJ2-5 | . | few | TRBV7-2 | TGTGCCAGCACCGGTACCTACAGGGTCGAAGGGGAGACCCAGTACTTC | CASTGTYRVEGETQYF
TRBJ2-1 | TRBD2 | once | TRBV12-3/TRBV12-4 | TGTGCCAGCAATCCCCGGGGGGGCCGCAATGAGCAGTTCTTC | CASNPRGGRNEQFF
TRBJ2-6 | TRBD1 | few | TRBV18 | TGTGCCAGCTCACCACAGGGGGCGGTCGGGGCCAACGTCCTGACTTTC | CASSPQGAVGANVLTF
TRBJ2-1 | . | few | TRBV5-1 | TGCGCCAGCAGCCCCGTGGGCGGACTATCCTACAATGAGCAGTTCTTC | CASSPVGGLSYNEQFF
TRBJ2-1 | TRBD2 | . | TRBV29-1 | TGCAGCGTCAGCGGTTTTAGCGGGAGGGCCTTGAGCTCCTACAATGAGCAGTTCTTC | CSVSGFSGRALSSYNEQFF
TRBJ2-7 | TRBD1 | . | TRBV5-1 | TGCGCCAGCAGCCCTAACAGGGGAGAGGAGCAGTACTTC | CASSPNRGEEQYF
TRBJ2-1 | . | few | TRBV28 | TGTGCCAGCAGTTTAAGGGGTGTTCAGATCAAATACAATGAGCAGTTCTTC | CASSLRGVQIKYNEQFF
TRBJ2-4 | . | . | TRBV3-1 | TGTGCCAGCCCTTCAAAGGCAAACATTCAGTACTTC | CASPSKANIQYF
TRBJ2-5 | . | many | TRBV6-1 | TGTGCCAGCAGGAAGGGAGTAGGAGAGACCCAGTACTTC | CASRKGVGETQYF
TRBJ2-5 | TRBD1 | many | TRBV10-3 | TGTGCCATCAGTGAGACAGGGGGCCGCCAAGAGACCCAGTACTTC | CAISETGGRQETQYF
TRBJ2-1 | TRBD1 | . | TRBV11-1 | TGTGCCAGCAGCCGCACGACATTTCCGGGACAGGGGGCCTATTCCTACAATGAGCAGTTCTTC | CASSRTTFPGQGAYSYNEQFF
TRBJ2-1 | . | once | TRBV29-1 | TGCAGCGGAGGGAGTTCTTACGAGCAGTTCTTC | CSGGSSYEQFF
TRBJ2-7 | . | . | TRBV2 | TGTGCCAGCAGTGAAGATACAGGGTACGACTACGAGCAGTACTTC | CASSEDTGYDYEQYF
TRBJ1-5 | . | few | TRBV6-6 | TGTGCCAGCAACGAGGGGGGGCTCGGCAATCAGCCCCAGCATTTT | CASNEGGLGNQPQHF
TRBJ1-2 | . | few | TRBV7-9 | TGTGCCAGCAGCGCCCGTGATCGGCGAAACTATGGCTACACCTTC | CASSARDRRNYGYTF
TRBJ2-6 | TRBD1 | . | TRBV6-5 | TGTGCCAGCAGTTACACCGGGACAGGGCACTCTGGGGCCAACGTCCGGACTTTC | CASSYTGTGHSGANVRTF
TRBJ2-6 | TRBD2 | . | TRBV9 | TGTGCCAGCAGCATAGGGGCGGGGGGCCCCCTCTCTGGGGCCAACGTCCTGACTTTC | CASSIGAGGPLSGANVLTF
TRBJ1-2 | . | . | TRBV5-6 | TGTGCCAGCAGCTTTGCCGAAATTCGTACCACCTTC | CASSFAEIRTTF
TRBJ2-7 | . | many | TRBV7-2 | TGTGCCAGCAGCTTAGACGCAGCGTCGAGCTCCTACGAGCAGTACTTC | CASSLDAASSSYEQYF
TRBJ1-5 | TRBD1 | . | TRBV30 | TGTGCCTGGAGTGTCGAGGGGGCACAGCCCCAGCATTTT | CAWSVEGAQPQHF
TRBJ2-7 | . | few | TRBV6-5 | TGTGCCAGCAGTTACATATTCGGGACAAGGTCGGACGAGCAGTACTTC | CASSYIFGTRSDEQYF
TRBJ2-5 | . | few | TRBV20-1 | TGCAGTGCTAGAGATATCGCGGGGGCCTTCAAAGAGACCCAGTACTTC | CSARDIAGAFKETQYF
TRBJ2-5 | TRBD2 | many | TRBV20-1 | TGCAGTGCTAGAGATCGGGAACTAGCGTTTCAAGAGACCCAGTACTTC | CSARDRELAFQETQYF
TRBJ2-7 | TRBD1 | . | TRBV3-1 | TGTGCCAGCAGCCTCCAACCGGGACAGGGGGCTTACGAGCAGTACTTC | CASSLQPGQGAYEQYF
TRBJ2-5 | . | . | TRBV20-1 | TGCAGTGCTAGAGTCTGGGGGGAAGGGCCGGAGACCCAGTACTTC | CSARVWGEGPETQYF
TRBJ1-1 | TRBD1 | many | TRBV5-1 | TGTGCCAGCAGCTTGGGACAGAGGAACACTGAAGCTTTCTTT | CASSLGQRNTEAFF
TRBJ2-7 | . | few | TRBV28 | TGTGCCAGCAGTTTGGGGCCACCGGACGAGCAGTACTTC | CASSLGPPDEQYF
TRBJ1-2 | . | many | TRBV12-3/TRBV12-4 | TGTGCCAGCAGTTTGACAAGGAACTATGGCTACACCTTC | CASSLTRNYGYTF
TRBJ1-1 | TRBD1 | . | TRBV5-4 | TGTGCCAGCAGCCGACAGGGGATCTCGGATACTGAAGCTTTCTTT | CASSRQGISDTEAFF
TRBJ2-7 | . | few | TRBV2 | TGTGCCAGCAGTGGATCGGCAGGGGCGGTCGGCGAGCAGTACTTC | CASSGSAGAVGEQYF
TRBJ2-3 | TRBD2 | . | TRBV9 | TGTGCCAGCAGCGTAGCGGCGGGAGCCTTCTCAGATACGCAGTATTTT | CASSVAAGAFSDTQYF
TRBJ2-5 | TRBD1 | . | TRBV10-3 | TGTGCCATCAGTGGTTCAGGGGGTGGTACGCAGTACTTC | CAISGSGGGTQYF
TRBJ1-5 | . | few | TRBV6-2/TRBV6-3 | TGTGCCAGCAGTTATACTCCGGGGGGGCAGAATGGCAATCAGCCCCAGCATTTT | CASSYTPGGQNGNQPQHF
TRBJ2-5 | . | . | TRBV27 | TGTGCCAGCAGTCCCCGCCGGGACGCCGCAGAGCAGTACTTC | CASSPRRDAAEQYF
TRBJ2-4 | TRBD2 | . | TRBV10-3 | TGTGCCATCAGTGAAAGCGGGGGGGCTGCCAAAAACATTCAGTACTTC | CAISESGGAAKNIQYF
TRBJ2-1 | . | . | TRBV18 | TGTGCCAGCTCAGACGGCACTGGGTCCCCTGAGTTGCAGTTCTTC | CASSDGTGSPELQFF
TRBJ1-6 | TRBD1 | few | TRBV9 | TGTGCCAGCAGCGGGGGGACAGGGGAGGAAGGATCACCCCTCCACTTT | CASSGGTGEEGSPLHF
TRBJ2-3 | . | many | TRBV28 | TGTGCCAGCGGCGCCCCAGATACGCAGTATTTT | CASGAPDTQYF
TRBJ2-1 | TRBD2 | . | TRBV28 | TGTGCCAGCAGTGAGATGACTAGCGGGGGGGGAGGTGAGCAGTTCTTC | CASSEMTSGGGGEQFF
TRBJ2-5 | TRBD1 | . | TRBV5-1 | TGCGCCAGCAGCTTCGGACAGGGGGCGCTTCTACCCCAGTACTTC | CASSFGQGALLPQYF
TRBJ2-7 | TRBD1 | . | TRBV20-1 | TGCAGTCCCGCCGGATACCAGACAGGGCCGACCGAGCAGTACTTC | CSPAGYQTGPTEQYF
TRBJ1-6 | . | . | TRBV9 | TGTGCCAGCAGCGAGAACGGGGGGTTCTATAATTCACCCCTCCACTTT | CASSENGGFYNSPLHF